The present T cell receptor (beta chain) was sequenced within a study of OX40 agonist ivuxolimab in advanced cancers. Study details: Patients were treated with ivuxolimab, an agonistic anti-OX40 (CD134) antibody. Partial responses were achieved by three patients, of whom one had hepatocellular carcinoma and two had cutaneous melanoma.

Germline values: CDR1 PRHDT, CDR2 FYEKMQ (reference sequence). The CDR3 totals 13 residues. V dropped 2 bases and J dropped 4 bases, with 8 bases sitting between them. Sequencing was performed with immunoSEQ multiplex PCR; in TCRdb, only in-frame clones are kept and a portion is missing. This table has 100,000 or so clones, 89% appearing once. V usage is TRBV13 and J usage is TRBJ1-2; D gene ambiguous. Source: CD4+ or CD8+ T cells sorted from blood, taken in a trial of the OX40 agonist ivuxolimab. The sequence was obtained from an adult with an advanced solid tumor such as melanoma, head and neck, liver or kidney cancer. For the CDR3, the DNA is TGTGCCAGCAGCTTACACGTCGGCTATGGCTACACCTTC. This encodes CASSLHVGYGYTF. Full variable domain (rest looked up from reference TRBV13 and TRBJ1-2): AAGVIQSPRHLIKEKRETATLKCYPIPRHDTVYWYQQGPGQDPQFLISFYEKMQSDKGSIPDRFSAQQFSDYHSELNMSSLELGDSALYFCASSLHVGYGYTFGSGTRLTVV.